Listed below are T cell receptor beta chains from one sample, sequenced in a study of blood T cell repertoires in COVID-19. Sequencing used immunoSEQ multiplex PCR; TCRdb keeps in-frame clones, though not all of them. The sample lists some 260,000 clones, around 84% occurring once. The sample consisted of PBMCs or T cells enriched from blood (not recorded which). Source of these receptors: a man aged 30 to 45 with acute COVID-19. Each CDR3 is given with its conserved first and last residue. D genes are given only for firm matches. Expanded clones get a size class; other rows say once, few or many, or leave the size out.

j_call d_call v_call clone_size cdr3_aa cdr3_nt
TRBJ1-2 - TRBV28 - CASIGPRRERGYTF TGTGCCAGTATCGGCCCAAGGAGGGAGAGGGGATACACCTTC
TRBJ1-2 - TRBV6-5 - CASSYPAQGLNYGYTF TGTGCCAGCAGTTATCCAGCACAGGGCTTAAACTATGGCTACACCTTC
TRBJ2-2 - TRBV11-2 once CASSSQRITFRELFF TGTGCCAGCAGCTCCCAGCGCATCACCTTCCGGGAGCTGTTTTTT
TRBJ1-2 - TRBV3-1/TRBV3-2 - CASSQSTDRYGYTF TGTGCCAGCAGCCAATCCACAGATCGCTATGGCTACACCTTC
TRBJ2-1 TRBD2 TRBV6-4 many CASSEGTSGSNEQFF TGTGCCAGCAGTGAGGGGACTAGCGGGAGTAATGAGCAGTTCTTC
TRBJ1-3 - TRBV5-1 - CASSPAGNGNTIYF TGTGCCAGCAGCCCCGCAGGGAATGGAAACACCATATATTTT
TRBJ1-1 - TRBV5-5 - CASSLEPLRGTEAFF TGTGCCAGCAGCTTGGAACCCTTGCGGGGCACTGAAGCTTTCTTT
TRBJ1-5 - TRBV2 - CASSEEAREAQPQHF TGTGCCAGCAGTGAAGAGGCCCGCGAGGCTCAGCCCCAGCATTTT
TRBJ1-2 - TRBV6-1 - CASSEKGWGDGYTF TGTGCCAGCAGTGAAAAGGGTTGGGGAGACGGCTACACCTTC
TRBJ1-1 TRBD1 TRBV7-2 - CASTYDRGWPEAFF TGTGCCAGCACCTACGACAGGGGTTGGCCTGAAGCTTTCTTT
TRBJ2-3 TRBD2 TRBV24-1 - CATSDPGTSGGFTDTQYF TGTGCCACCAGTGATCCTGGGACTAGCGGGGGATTCACAGATACGCAGTATTTT
TRBJ2-5 TRBD1 TRBV7-8 - CASSSRQGLVETQYF TGTGCCAGCAGCTCCAGACAGGGATTGGTAGAGACCCAGTACTTC
TRBJ1-3 TRBD1 TRBV9 few CASSVATGGIGNTIYF TGTGCCAGCAGCGTAGCTACAGGGGGTATCGGAAACACCATATATTTT
TRBJ1-2 TRBD1 TRBV12-3/TRBV12-4 - CASRSDRAYGYTF TGTGCCAGCAGGTCGGACAGGGCCTATGGCTACACCTTC
TRBJ1-6 - TRBV10-1 - CASSESRDSNSPLHF TGCGCCAGCAGTGAGTCAAGAGACAGCAATTCACCCCTCCACTTT
TRBJ1-1 TRBD1 TRBV23-1 - CASSQSPPGQGFTEAFF TGCGCCAGCAGTCAATCGCCACCGGGACAGGGCTTCACTGAAGCTTTCTTT
TRBJ2-1 TRBD2 TRBV4-3 - CASSQFGMASGIRYNEQFF TGCGCCAGCAGCCAATTCGGCATGGCCAGCGGGATTCGCTACAATGAGCAGTTCTTC
TRBJ2-1 - TRBV11-2 - CASSPVNEQFF TGTGCCAGCAGCCCGGTTAATGAGCAGTTCTTC
TRBJ1-2 - TRBV19 once CASSIVQPADYGYTF TGTGCCAGTAGTATAGTACAGCCCGCTGACTATGGCTACACCTTC
TRBJ2-3 - TRBV6-5 - CASSYSTRTDTQYF TGTGCCAGCAGTTACTCGACGAGGACAGATACGCAGTATTTT
TRBJ1-5 TRBD1 TRBV28 - CASSSGTGRIQPQHF TGTGCCAGCAGTTCTGGGACAGGGAGGATCCAGCCCCAGCATTTT
TRBJ1-4 TRBD1 TRBV5-6 - CASSFSTGGGEKLFF TGTGCCAGCAGCTTTAGTACAGGGGGCGGAGAAAAACTGTTTTTT
TRBJ2-1 - TRBV11-3 - CASSFRGNEQFF TGTGCCAGCAGCTTTAGAGGGAATGAGCAGTTCTTC
TRBJ1-5 TRBD1 TRBV27 once CASSLRGDRGRQPQHF TGTGCCAGCAGTCTTAGGGGAGACAGGGGTCGGCAGCCCCAGCATTTT
TRBJ1-2 TRBD1 TRBV5-4 - CASSSARQGFGYTF TGTGCCAGCAGCTCCGCCCGACAGGGTTTTGGCTACACCTTC
TRBJ1-4 - TRBV3-1/TRBV3-2 - CASSQAVMTNEKLFF TGTGCCAGCAGCCAAGCAGTGATGACTAATGAAAAACTGTTTTTT
TRBJ2-5 TRBD1 TRBV2 - CASRKQGARKETQYF TGTGCCAGCAGAAAACAGGGGGCGCGGAAAGAGACCCAGTACTTC
TRBJ2-1 TRBD2 TRBV11-3 - CASSLRTSGSNEQFF TGTGCCAGCAGCCTACGGACTAGCGGGAGCAACGAGCAGTTCTTC
TRBJ1-4 TRBD1 TRBV5-1 - CASSFDRESEKLFF TGCGCCAGCAGCTTTGACAGGGAAAGCGAAAAACTGTTTTTT
TRBJ1-5 TRBD1 TRBV6-6 - CASSYSNRGGNQPQHF TGTGCCAGCAGTTACTCGAACAGGGGAGGCAATCAGCCCCAGCATTTT
TRBJ1-5 - TRBV30 - CAWRSRGSNQPQHF TGTGCCTGGAGATCGCGGGGGAGCAATCAGCCCCAGCATTTT